This T cell receptor (beta chain) was recorded in a study of T cell responses to AZD1222 COVID-19 vaccine. The study's findings and limits: Spike-wide coverage was observed for vaccine-associated CD4 TCRs, with dominant responses at 160-218 and 743-854. Unmutated variant regions are reportedly the target of nearly half of TCRs that are spike-specific. Mostly white British, mostly female donors; authors suggested clonal diversity may be underestimated. After two AZD1222 doses, spike-specific TCR breadth and depth rose versus day 0.

Of note for this clone: As yet, its antigen is unknown.

V lost 10 bases and J lost 4, with 8 bases in between. Germline V gene lookup returns CDR1 SNHLY and CDR2 FYNNEI. The CDR3 consists of 12 residues. The repertoire was sequenced with immunoSEQ multiplex PCR; TCRdb's copy has only in-frame clones and lacks some. The sample contains approximately 190,000 clones, more than 75% of which appear only once. This clonotype was sampled from an adult in good health. Sequencing was performed on peripheral blood, taken on day 0 of AZD1222 vaccination. The chain is built from TRBV2 and TRBJ2-6; no firm D call. CDR3 DNA: TGTGCCAAGCACTCGGGGGCCAACGTCCTGACTTTC. Translated, it gives CAKHSGANVLTF.